A selection of T cell receptor beta chains follows, all from one sample in a study of T-cell memory formation after mild COVID-19. TCRdb processed the 5' RACE reads anew with MiXCR; each CDR3 protein has one entry. The sample records approximately 300,000 distinct CDR3 sequences, 8% to 10% being singletons. Material: PBMCs or a T cell subset sorted from them (not recorded which). These receptors all stem from a man in his late teens or twenties who had mild COVID-19 (a few samples of this study predate the infection). Cell type and time point are not known. The CDR3 runs from the conserved cysteine through the conserved F or W. D genes are given only for firm matches. Not all rows give a size; the values are once, few, many and, for expanded clones, a class.

v_gene: TRBV21-1
d_gene: .
abundance: .
j_gene: TRBJ1-1
CDR3aa: CASREQPWAFF
CDR3nt: TGTGCCAGCAGGGAACAGCCCTGGGCTTTCTTT

v_gene: TRBV12-3/TRBV12-4
d_gene: .
abundance: many
j_gene: TRBJ2-2
CDR3aa: CASSRDAALPGELFF
CDR3nt: TGTGCCAGCAGCCGGGACGCGGCTCTTCCCGGGGAGCTGTTTTTT

v_gene: TRBV12-3/TRBV12-4
d_gene: TRBD1
abundance: .
j_gene: TRBJ2-2
CDR3aa: CASSLVMQGAGELFF
CDR3nt: TGTGCCAGCAGTTTAGTAATGCAGGGGGCGGGGGAGCTGTTTTTT

v_gene: TRBV4-2
d_gene: .
abundance: many
j_gene: TRBJ2-5
CDR3aa: CASSQDPGFQETQYF
CDR3nt: TGTGCCAGCAGCCAAGATCCCGGGTTCCAAGAGACCCAGTACTTC

v_gene: TRBV27
d_gene: .
abundance: .
j_gene: TRBJ1-6
CDR3aa: CASMPRTAGSPLHF
CDR3nt: TGTGCCAGCATGCCACGGACAGCAGGGTCACCCCTCCACTTT

v_gene: TRBV6-5
d_gene: TRBD1
abundance: .
j_gene: TRBJ1-1
CDR3aa: CASRTTGDGTEAFF
CDR3nt: TGTGCCAGCAGAACGACAGGGGATGGAACTGAAGCTTTCTTT

v_gene: TRBV7-9
d_gene: .
abundance: few
j_gene: TRBJ1-2
CDR3aa: CASSFVGRGYTF
CDR3nt: TGTGCCAGCAGCTTCGTGGGGCGAGGCTACACCTTC

v_gene: TRBV29-1
d_gene: .
abundance: .
j_gene: TRBJ1-3
CDR3aa: CSVRTVFSGNTIYF
CDR3nt: TGCAGCGTCCGGACAGTTTTCTCTGGAAACACCATATATTTT

v_gene: TRBV10-3
d_gene: TRBD1
abundance: many
j_gene: TRBJ1-5
CDR3aa: CAIRQGAGQPQHF
CDR3nt: TGTGCCATCAGGCAGGGGGCTGGTCAGCCCCAGCATTTT

v_gene: TRBV6-2/TRBV6-3
d_gene: .
abundance: .
j_gene: TRBJ2-1
CDR3aa: CASSWAPDEYNEQFF
CDR3nt: TGTGCCAGCAGTTGGGCTCCAGACGAGTACAATGAGCAGTTCTTC

v_gene: TRBV5-1
d_gene: .
abundance: few
j_gene: TRBJ2-2
CDR3aa: CASSLAQGTNTGELFF
CDR3nt: TGCGCCAGCAGCTTGGCCCAGGGGACGAACACCGGGGAGCTGTTTTTT

v_gene: TRBV11-2
d_gene: .
abundance: .
j_gene: TRBJ2-3
CDR3aa: CASSQYPSTDTQYF
CDR3nt: TGTGCCAGCAGCCAGTACCCTAGCACAGATACGCAGTATTTT

v_gene: TRBV7-9
d_gene: .
abundance: .
j_gene: TRBJ1-4
CDR3aa: CASSQQGQRNEKLFF
CDR3nt: TGTGCCAGCAGCCAGCAGGGCCAGCGTAATGAAAAACTGTTTTTT

v_gene: TRBV3-1
d_gene: .
abundance: few
j_gene: TRBJ2-5
CDR3aa: CASSQASPETQYF
CDR3nt: TGTGCCAGCAGCCAAGCTAGCCCGGAGACCCAGTACTTC

v_gene: TRBV4-3
d_gene: .
abundance: .
j_gene: TRBJ1-2
CDR3aa: CASSQDPAGGDGGYTF
CDR3nt: TGCGCCAGCAGCCAAGATCCGGCAGGTGGAGACGGTGGCTACACCTTC

v_gene: TRBV30
d_gene: .
abundance: .
j_gene: TRBJ2-5
CDR3aa: CAGEPPSGEETQYF
CDR3nt: TGTGCCGGGGAACCGCCATCAGGGGAAGAGACCCAGTACTTC

v_gene: TRBV4-1
d_gene: TRBD2
abundance: few
j_gene: TRBJ2-5
CDR3aa: CASSQGPSGETQYF
CDR3nt: TGCGCCAGCAGCCAAGGCCCTAGCGGAGAGACCCAGTACTTC

v_gene: TRBV12-3/TRBV12-4
d_gene: .
abundance: many
j_gene: TRBJ2-7
CDR3aa: CASSPGRWSSYEQYF
CDR3nt: TGTGCCAGCAGTCCGGGACGGTGGAGCTCCTACGAGCAGTACTTC

v_gene: TRBV12-3/TRBV12-4
d_gene: .
abundance: many
j_gene: TRBJ2-5
CDR3aa: CASSIAGFPETQYF
CDR3nt: TGTGCCAGCAGCATCGCAGGGTTCCCAGAGACCCAGTACTTC

v_gene: TRBV20-1
d_gene: .
abundance: few
j_gene: TRBJ1-5
CDR3aa: CSAVTTRARNQPQHF
CDR3nt: TGCAGTGCTGTTACGACCAGGGCAAGAAATCAGCCCCAGCATTTT

v_gene: TRBV7-8
d_gene: .
abundance: .
j_gene: TRBJ1-6
CDR3aa: CASSLTGTYYNSPLHF
CDR3nt: TGTGCCAGCAGCCTAACGGGGACATACTATAATTCACCCCTCCACTTT

v_gene: TRBV6-5
d_gene: .
abundance: .
j_gene: TRBJ2-7
CDR3aa: CASSRGDIYEQYF
CDR3nt: TGTGCCAGCAGTCGCGGGGATATCTACGAGCAGTACTTC

v_gene: TRBV7-9
d_gene: .
abundance: .
j_gene: TRBJ2-7
CDR3aa: CASSSAEGRSEQYF
CDR3nt: TGTGCCAGCAGCAGCGCGGAGGGTAGGAGCGAGCAGTACTTC

v_gene: TRBV7-2
d_gene: TRBD2
abundance: many
j_gene: TRBJ2-1
CDR3aa: CASSLVGGNEQFF
CDR3nt: TGTGCCAGCAGCTTAGTGGGGGGGAATGAGCAGTTCTTC

v_gene: TRBV6-5
d_gene: .
abundance: .
j_gene: TRBJ1-2
CDR3aa: CASRYLGGGYTF
CDR3nt: TGTGCCAGCCGATATTTGGGAGGGGGCTACACCTTC

v_gene: TRBV5-4
d_gene: TRBD1
abundance: .
j_gene: TRBJ1-2
CDR3aa: CASSPNTGGYGYTF
CDR3nt: TGTGCCAGCAGCCCGAATACAGGGGGCTATGGCTACACCTTC

v_gene: TRBV9
d_gene: TRBD2
abundance: many
j_gene: TRBJ2-3
CDR3aa: CASSVLAGSSDTQYF
CDR3nt: TGTGCCAGCAGCGTCTTAGCGGGGTCATCAGATACGCAGTATTTT

v_gene: TRBV4-3
d_gene: TRBD2
abundance: many
j_gene: TRBJ2-1
CDR3aa: CASSPGTSAYNEQFF
CDR3nt: TGCGCCAGCAGCCCTGGGACTAGCGCGTACAATGAGCAGTTCTTC

v_gene: TRBV24-1
d_gene: .
abundance: .
j_gene: TRBJ1-2
CDR3aa: CATSDLGGEGSGYTF
CDR3nt: TGTGCCACCAGTGATCTGGGGGGCGAAGGTAGTGGCTACACCTTC

v_gene: TRBV24-1
d_gene: .
abundance: few
j_gene: TRBJ2-5
CDR3aa: CATSAAGSQETQYF
CDR3nt: TGTGCCACCAGCGCTGCAGGGTCCCAAGAGACCCAGTACTTC

v_gene: TRBV5-1
d_gene: TRBD1
abundance: .
j_gene: TRBJ2-1
CDR3aa: CASSLVYRGPNEQFF
CDR3nt: TGCGCCAGCAGCTTGGTTTACAGGGGGCCCAATGAGCAGTTCTTC

v_gene: TRBV18
d_gene: .
abundance: .
j_gene: TRBJ1-6
CDR3aa: CASSPPGRYSPLHF
CDR3nt: TGTGCCAGCTCACCTCCCGGACGGTATTCACCCCTCCACTTT

v_gene: TRBV7-8
d_gene: .
abundance: many
j_gene: TRBJ1-2
CDR3aa: CASSLGLEYGYTF
CDR3nt: TGTGCCAGCAGCTTAGGCCTGGAATATGGCTACACCTTC

v_gene: TRBV6-5
d_gene: TRBD1
abundance: many
j_gene: TRBJ1-5
CDR3aa: CASSSRTGGYSNQPQHF
CDR3nt: TGTGCCAGCAGTTCAAGGACAGGGGGTTATAGCAATCAGCCCCAGCATTTT

v_gene: TRBV5-1
d_gene: .
abundance: few
j_gene: TRBJ2-2
CDR3aa: CASSLRQILNTGELFF
CDR3nt: TGCGCCAGCAGCTTACGACAGATCCTAAACACCGGGGAGCTGTTTTTT

v_gene: TRBV5-1
d_gene: .
abundance: .
j_gene: TRBJ2-3
CDR3aa: CASSPTFGVWSDTQYF
CDR3nt: TGCGCCAGCAGCCCGACCTTTGGGGTTTGGTCAGATACGCAGTATTTT

v_gene: TRBV5-1
d_gene: .
abundance: .
j_gene: TRBJ1-4
CDR3aa: CASSLSTGGEKLFF
CDR3nt: TGCGCCAGCAGCTTGTCGACGGGAGGAGAAAAACTGTTTTTT

v_gene: TRBV20-1
d_gene: .
abundance: few
j_gene: TRBJ2-1
CDR3aa: CSAGAHSYNEQFF
CDR3nt: TGCAGTGCGGGGGCTCACTCCTACAATGAGCAGTTCTTC

v_gene: TRBV20-1
d_gene: .
abundance: many
j_gene: TRBJ1-2
CDR3aa: CSASLHPSANYGYTF
CDR3nt: TGCAGTGCTAGTTTACACCCCAGCGCCAACTATGGCTACACCTTC

v_gene: TRBV7-2
d_gene: TRBD1
abundance: many
j_gene: TRBJ2-1
CDR3aa: CASSLTGQGFHNEQFF
CDR3nt: TGTGCCAGCAGCTTAACGGGACAGGGGTTCCACAATGAGCAGTTCTTC

v_gene: TRBV28
d_gene: TRBD1
abundance: .
j_gene: TRBJ1-6
CDR3aa: CASLRDRGNSPLHF
CDR3nt: TGTGCCAGCCTCCGGGACAGGGGTAATTCACCCCTCCACTTT

v_gene: TRBV4-2
d_gene: .
abundance: few
j_gene: TRBJ2-7
CDR3aa: CASSQGTMDIYEQYF
CDR3nt: TGTGCCAGCAGCCAGGGGACAATGGACATCTACGAGCAGTACTTC

v_gene: TRBV7-7
d_gene: .
abundance: many
j_gene: TRBJ2-3
CDR3aa: CASSLEVGDTQYF
CDR3nt: TGTGCTAGCAGCTTAGAGGTCGGGGATACGCAGTATTTT

v_gene: TRBV7-9
d_gene: .
abundance: .
j_gene: TRBJ1-1
CDR3aa: CASRVQNPNTEAFF
CDR3nt: TGTGCCAGCAGGGTTCAGAACCCGAACACTGAAGCTTTCTTT

v_gene: TRBV4-3
d_gene: .
abundance: few
j_gene: TRBJ1-1
CDR3aa: CASSQEAGNTEAFF
CDR3nt: TGCGCCAGCAGCCAAGAGGCGGGGAACACTGAAGCTTTCTTT

v_gene: TRBV19
d_gene: TRBD1
abundance: few
j_gene: TRBJ2-3
CDR3aa: CASSTLDRGIDTQYF
CDR3nt: TGTGCCAGTAGTACCCTGGACAGGGGGATTGATACGCAGTATTTT

v_gene: TRBV6-1
d_gene: TRBD1
abundance: .
j_gene: TRBJ1-2
CDR3aa: CASSPGGGGYGYTF
CDR3nt: TGTGCCAGCAGTCCAGGGGGAGGGGGCTATGGCTACACCTTC

v_gene: TRBV5-1
d_gene: TRBD1
abundance: many
j_gene: TRBJ2-2
CDR3aa: CASSRGQNTGELFF
CDR3nt: TGCGCCAGCAGCAGGGGGCAAAATACCGGGGAGCTGTTTTTT

v_gene: TRBV3-1
d_gene: TRBD2
abundance: few
j_gene: TRBJ2-5
CDR3aa: CASSKPGGRKTQYF
CDR3nt: TGTGCCAGCAGCAAACCGGGGGGTAGGAAGACCCAGTACTTC

v_gene: TRBV3-1
d_gene: .
abundance: few
j_gene: TRBJ2-6
CDR3aa: CASTPGTGANVLTF
CDR3nt: TGTGCCAGCACCCCTGGTACTGGGGCCAACGTCCTGACTTTC